The 25 T cell receptor beta chains below were found in one sample sequenced in a study of T-cell memory formation after mild COVID-19. TCRdb re-analysed the 5' RACE reads in MiXCR, keeping a single row per CDR3 protein. Among 450,000 to 700,000 distinct CDR3 sequences listed, around 17% were seen once. The source material was PBMCs or a T cell subset sorted from them (not recorded which). Receptors originate from an adult woman who had mild COVID-19 (a few samples of this study predate the infection). Cell type and time point are not known.

This clonotype came up a few times. The chain recombines TRBV5-6 with TRBJ1-2; 10 nucleotides match TRBD1. This CDR3 region has 17 residues. Germline trimming cut 0 bases from V and 7 bases from J; bases unmatched to any gene: 12. Germline assignment: CDR1 SGHDT and CDR2 YYEEEE. Here the CDR3 reads CASSLGPGQGSRSGYTF. CDR3 in DNA: TGTGCCAGCAGCTTGGGGCCGGGACAGGGGTCAAGGAGTGGCTACACCTTC.

The V gene is TRBV4-1, the J gene TRBJ1-6; D not certain. Between the trimmed V and J ends, which lost 3 bases and 4 bases, there was a span of 13 bases. CDR3 length: 16 residues. Germline CDR1 is MGHRA and CDR2 is YSYEKL. CDR3 coding DNA: TGCGCCAGCAGCCAGTCCCGGCACTCGTATAATTCACCCCTCCACTTT. It yields the protein CASSQSRHSYNSPLHF.

The genes are TRBV7-9 and TRBJ1-2, with D perhaps TRBD1 (5 bases). The CDR3 has 14 amino acids. V was trimmed by 5 bases and J by 0 bases, leaving 10 bases between them. Germline V lookup: CDR1 SEHNR, CDR2 FQNEAQ (reference sequence). The CDR3 loop reads CASSQGRTNYGYTF. CDR3 coding DNA: TGTGCCAGCAGCCAGGGACGGACTAACTATGGCTACACCTTC.

V usage is TRBV3-1 and J usage is TRBJ2-1; D call uncertain. The germline CDR1 and CDR2 sequences are LGHDT and YNNKEL (reference sequence). The V end was cut by 4 bases, the J end by 10 bases, with 14 bases between. CDR3 length: 13 residues. The CDR3 here is CASSPRVSQEQFF. The CDR3 DNA follows: TGTGCCAGCAGCCCCCGGGTCAGCCAAGAGCAGTTCTTC.

This chain uses TRBV9 with TRBJ1-1, with 7 bases identical to TRBD1. From germline, CDR1 is SGDLS and CDR2 YYNGEE. The CDR3 is made up of 15 amino acids. The ends lost 3 bases at V and 4 bases at J; junction bases unmatched: 9. For the CDR3, the DNA is TGTGCCAGCAGCGCCGGGACAGAGTTTAGCACTGAAGCTTTCTTT. Translated, it gives CASSAGTEFSTEAFF.

Points on this clonotype: A much larger clonotype is one base distant, so this may be a read error. This chain links TRBV2 with TRBJ2-5, with D unclear. CDR1 and CDR2 (germline): SNHLY, FYNNEI. V lost 4 bases and J lost 1, with 7 bases in between. The CDR3 consists of 13 residues. The chain's CDR3 is CASSGVLQETQYF. DNA of the CDR3: TGTGCCAGCAGTGGGGTACTCCAAGAGACCCAGTACTTC.

The chain employs TRBV3-1 and TRBJ1-1; tentatively, D is TRBD1 (5 bases). CDR3 length equals 15 residues. Trimming took off 0 bases at V and 4 bases at J, with 12 bases between the two ends. Germline assignment: CDR1 LGHDT and CDR2 YNNKEL (reference sequence). Here the CDR3 reads CASSQEGTERTEAFF. The CDR3 DNA reads as TGTGCCAGCAGCCAAGAAGGGACGGAACGCACTGAAGCTTTCTTT.

This clonotype was counted between two and nine times. The rearrangement joins TRBV2 to TRBJ1-5; D unresolved. V gave up 6 bases and J gave up 7 bases, with 10 bases separating them. The CDR3 is made up of 12 amino acids. Germline V gene lookup returns CDR1 SNHLY and CDR2 FYNNEI. CDR3 protein: CASSPTIQPQHF. CDR3 sequence (DNA): TGTGCCAGCAGCCCGACAATCCAGCCCCAGCATTTT.

With respect to this clonotype: A junction end diverges from the germline sequence, so it may reflect a read error. The chain links TRBV12-3 or TRBV12-4 to TRBJ2-5, with D unresolved. The CDR3 has 12 residues. In DNA, the CDR3 is TGTGCCAGCAGTTTACGGCTCGACTCCGTAATCTTC. Translation: CASSLRLDSVIF.

V usage is TRBV6-5 and J usage is TRBJ1-6, with 7 bases that match TRBD1. The V segment lost 2 bases and the J segment 1 base; nucleotides outside the gene matches: 5. Germline V gene data show CDR1 as MNHEY and CDR2 as SVGAGI. The CDR3 contains 17 residues. CDR3 nucleotide sequence: TGTGCCAGCAGTTACAAGGGGGCCCGGTCCTATAATTCACCCCTCCACTTT. Encoded protein: CASSYKGARSYNSPLHF.

This clonotype was found a few times. This sequence joins TRBV2 and TRBJ2-1, with TRBD2 identical over 7 bases. The trim removed 5 bases at V and 6 bases at J, leaving 7 bases unmatched. Germline V gene lookup returns CDR1 SNHLY and CDR2 FYNNEI. This CDR3 has 14 residues. CDR3 bases: TGTGCCAGCAGTTATGGACTAGTTCCCAATGAGCAGTTCTTC. This sequence encodes CASSYGLVPNEQFF.

This clonotype occurred a few times. The chain combines TRBV20-1 with TRBJ2-3; D not resolved. CDR1 and CDR2 from the germline V gene are DFQATT and SNEGSKA (reference sequence). This CDR3 is 17 amino acids long. The ends were cut back, 0 bases at V and 4 bases at J, with 20 bases in the middle. In DNA, the CDR3 is TGCAGTGCTAGAGATTGGGTTCGTGGCCCTGGCGCAGATACGCAGTATTTT. Protein sequence: CSARDWVRGPGADTQYF.

This clonotype turned up a few times. This chain links TRBV24-1 with TRBJ2-2, with 9 positions matching TRBD1. V lost 2 bases and J lost 2; bases outside the gene matches: 5. CDR3 length: 17 amino acids. Germline V gene data show CDR1 as KGHDR and CDR2 as SFDVKD. This CDR3 is CATSDSRDRDNTGELFF. In DNA form, the CDR3 reads TGTGCCACCAGTGATTCCCGGGACAGGGACAACACCGGGGAGCTGTTTTTT.

The chain uses TRBV12-3 or TRBV12-4 and TRBJ1-1; D is possibly TRBD1 (6 bases). V lost 6 bases and J lost 3, with 17 bases in between. The CDR3 has 15 amino acids. The CDR3: CASSLQQGGYTEAFF. CDR3 nucleotide sequence: TGTGCCAGCAGCCTTCAGCAAGGGGGGTACACTGAAGCTTTCTTT.

This clonotype was observed a handful of times. This chain connects TRBV7-9 to TRBJ1-1; D is unclear. The CDR3 has 15 residues. Germline CDR1 reads SEHNR; CDR2 reads FQNEAQ (reference sequence). Trimming pared 6 bases from V and 1 base from J, leaving 15 bases between. The CDR3 spells CASSSRLLGNTEAFF. The CDR3 nucleotides are TGTGCCAGCAGTTCTAGGTTACTGGGGAACACTGAAGCTTTCTTT. The complete variable domain, with remaining parts taken from reference TRBV7-9 and TRBJ1-1, reads DTGVSQNPRHKITKRGQNVTFRCDPISEHNRLYWYRQTLGQGPEFLTYFQNEAQLEKSRLLSDRFSAERPKGSFSTLEIQRTEQGDSAMYLCASSSRLLGNTEAFFGQGTRLTVV.

The J gene is TRBJ2-3, the V gene TRBV18; D call uncertain. Trimming removed 5 bases at V and 4 bases at J, with 7 bases between. This CDR3 is built from 12 residues. Germline V gene lookup returns CDR1 KGHSH and CDR2 LQKENI. CDR3 region: CASSVWADTQYF. CDR3 bases: TGTGCCAGCTCAGTCTGGGCAGATACGCAGTATTTT. The full variable domain, completed using reference TRBV18 and TRBJ2-3, is NAGVMQNPRHLVRRRGQEARLRCSPMKGHSHVYWYRQLPEEGLKFMVYLQKENIIDESGMPKERFSAEFPKEGPSILRIQQVVRGDSAAYFCASSVWADTQYFGPGTRLTVL.

This chain links TRBV30 with TRBJ2-2; D ambiguous. Germline V gene data show CDR1 as GTSNPN and CDR2 as SVGIG (reference sequence). There are 13 residues in the CDR3. The V end lost 3 bases, the J end lost 3 bases, and 8 bases lay between the germline ends. The CDR3 sequence is CAWRSGYTGELFF. CDR3 bases: TGTGCCTGGAGGTCCGGGTACACCGGGGAGCTGTTTTTT.

This clonotype was found once. The rearrangement links TRBV30 to TRBJ1-5; weak D call: TRBD1 (5 bases). The germline CDR1 and CDR2 sequences are GTSNPN and SVGIG (reference sequence). The CDR3 runs 11 residues. V dropped 8 bases and J dropped 0 bases, with 5 bases sitting between them. The CDR3 region has the DNA TGTGCCGACAGTAGCAATCAGCCCCAGCATTTT. Translation gives CADSSNQPQHF.

The chain carries TRBV7-9 and TRBJ2-3; D remains unclear. The CDR3 spans 17 residues. Germline V gene sequence: CDR1 SEHNR, CDR2 FQNEAQ (reference sequence). V was trimmed by 5 bases and J by 6 bases, leaving 24 bases between them. CDR3 in amino acids: CASSPFSPGGVWDTQYF. As DNA, the CDR3 is TGTGCCAGCAGCCCCTTCTCTCCGGGCGGTGTATGGGATACGCAGTATTTT.

In its sample, this clonotype was seen many times. The chain recombines TRBV3-1 with TRBJ2-7; 14 positions match TRBD2. CDR3 length equals 15 residues. V lost 3 bases and J lost 7; bases outside the gene matches: 5. Germline V lookup: CDR1 LGHDT, CDR2 YNNKEL (reference sequence). For the CDR3, the DNA is TGTGCCAGCAGCCAGGGACTAGCGGGAGCATATGAGCAGTACTTC. Translation gives CASSQGLAGAYEQYF.

The chain couples TRBV12-3 or TRBV12-4 to TRBJ1-2, with a possible D match to TRBD1 (5 bases). The CDR3 is made up of 13 amino acids. The germline V and J ends were trimmed by 5 bases and 4 bases, with 11 bases remaining between them. CDR3 coding DNA: TGTGCCAGCAGTCCCGGGACCCTCTATGGCTACACCTTC. It specifies CASSPGTLYGYTF.

The rearrangement joins TRBV12-3 or TRBV12-4 to TRBJ2-1; D might be TRBD2 (5 bases). The ends were cut back, 3 bases at V and 2 bases at J, with 14 bases in the middle. The CDR3 is 16 residues long. CDR3 sequence: CASSFQSSSAYNEQFF. CDR3 nucleotides: TGTGCCAGCAGTTTCCAGAGTAGTAGCGCCTACAATGAGCAGTTCTTC.

There are a few counts of this clonotype. V gene TRBV12-3 or TRBV12-4 combines with J gene TRBJ2-3; TRBD2 aligns across 12 bases. CDR3 length: 17 residues. V lost 6 bases and J lost 3; bases outside the gene matches: 10. CDR3 loop: CASRPGVTSGRTDTQYF. In nucleotides, the CDR3 is TGTGCCAGCAGGCCCGGGGTGACTAGCGGGAGAACAGATACGCAGTATTTT.

V usage is TRBV5-1 and J usage is TRBJ1-2; D might be TRBD1 (6 bases). The CDR3 sequence is 14 residues long. The germline V gene encodes CDR1 SGHRS and CDR2 YFSETQ. Trimming cost V 4 bases and J 4 bases, with 14 bases left between them. CDR3: CASSPPDSPYGYTF. Here the CDR3 DNA reads TGCGCCAGCAGCCCCCCGGACAGCCCCTATGGCTACACCTTC.

This clonotype was detected only a few times. J is TRBJ2-3 and V is TRBV7-6, with 10 positions matching TRBD1. CDR1 is SGHVS, CDR2 FNYEAQ, per germline. The trim removed 0 bases at V and 3 bases at J, leaving 3 bases unmatched. This CDR3 is 16 amino acids long. The CDR3 loop reads CASSLAGQGWTDTQYF. In DNA, the CDR3 is TGTGCCAGCAGCTTAGCGGGACAGGGGTGGACAGATACGCAGTATTTT.